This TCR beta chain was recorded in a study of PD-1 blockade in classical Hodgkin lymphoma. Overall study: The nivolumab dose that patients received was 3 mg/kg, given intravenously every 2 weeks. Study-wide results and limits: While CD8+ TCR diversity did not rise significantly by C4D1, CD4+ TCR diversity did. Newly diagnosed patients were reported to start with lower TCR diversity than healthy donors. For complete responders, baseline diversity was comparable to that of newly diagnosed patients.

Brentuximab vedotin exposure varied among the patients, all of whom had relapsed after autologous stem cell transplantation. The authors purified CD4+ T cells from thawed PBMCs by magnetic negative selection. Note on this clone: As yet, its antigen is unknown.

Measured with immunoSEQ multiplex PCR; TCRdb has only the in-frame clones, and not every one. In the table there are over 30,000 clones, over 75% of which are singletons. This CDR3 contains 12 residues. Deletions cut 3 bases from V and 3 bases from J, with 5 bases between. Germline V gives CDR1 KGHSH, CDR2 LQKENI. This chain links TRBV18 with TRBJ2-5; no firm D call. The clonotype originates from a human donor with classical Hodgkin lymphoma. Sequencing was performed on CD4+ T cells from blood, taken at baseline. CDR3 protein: CASSPNEETQYF. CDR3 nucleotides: TGTGCCAGCTCACCTAACGAAGAGACCCAGTACTTC.